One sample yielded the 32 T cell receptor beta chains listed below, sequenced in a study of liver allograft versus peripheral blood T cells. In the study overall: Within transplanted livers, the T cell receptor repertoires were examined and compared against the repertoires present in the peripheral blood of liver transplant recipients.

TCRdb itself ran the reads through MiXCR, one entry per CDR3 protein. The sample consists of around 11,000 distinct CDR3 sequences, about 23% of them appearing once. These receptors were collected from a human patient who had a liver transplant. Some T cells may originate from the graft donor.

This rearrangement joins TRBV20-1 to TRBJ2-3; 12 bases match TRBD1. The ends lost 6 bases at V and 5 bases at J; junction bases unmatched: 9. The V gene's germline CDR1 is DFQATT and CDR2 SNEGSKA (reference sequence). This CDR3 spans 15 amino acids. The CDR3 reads CSADRDRGRKDTQYF. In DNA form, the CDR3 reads TGCAGTGCCGACCGGGACAGGGGGCGCAAAGATACGCAGTATTTT.

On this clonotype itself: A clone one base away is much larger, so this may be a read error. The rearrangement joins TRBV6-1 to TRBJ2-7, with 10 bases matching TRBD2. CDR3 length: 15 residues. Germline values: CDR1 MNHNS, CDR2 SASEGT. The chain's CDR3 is CASEHLAGESYELYF. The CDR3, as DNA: TGTGCCAGCGAACACCTAGCGGGAGAGTCTTACGAGCTGTACTTC.

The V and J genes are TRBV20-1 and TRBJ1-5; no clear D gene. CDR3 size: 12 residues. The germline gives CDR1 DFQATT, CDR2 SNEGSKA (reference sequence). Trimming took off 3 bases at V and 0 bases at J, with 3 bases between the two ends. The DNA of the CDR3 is TGCAGTGCTAGGGTTAGCAATCAGCCCCAGCATTTT. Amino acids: CSARVSNQPQHF.

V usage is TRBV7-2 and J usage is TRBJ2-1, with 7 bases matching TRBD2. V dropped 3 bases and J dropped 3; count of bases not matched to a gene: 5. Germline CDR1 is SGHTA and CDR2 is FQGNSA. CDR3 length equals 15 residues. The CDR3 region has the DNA TGTGCCAGCAGCTTCACGCGGGGGAGCTACAATGAGCAGTTCTTC. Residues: CASSFTRGSYNEQFF.

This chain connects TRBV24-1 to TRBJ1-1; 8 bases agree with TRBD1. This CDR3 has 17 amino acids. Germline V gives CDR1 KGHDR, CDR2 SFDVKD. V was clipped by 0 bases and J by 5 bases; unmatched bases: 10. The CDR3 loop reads CATSDLLRGPTGTEAFF. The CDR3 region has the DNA TGTGCCACCAGTGATTTGCTCAGGGGGCCGACGGGAACTGAAGCTTTCTTT.

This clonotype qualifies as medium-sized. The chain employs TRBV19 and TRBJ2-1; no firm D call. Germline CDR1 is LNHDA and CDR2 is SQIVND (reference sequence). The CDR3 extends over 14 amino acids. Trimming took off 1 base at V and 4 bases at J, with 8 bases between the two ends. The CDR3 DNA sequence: TGTGCCAGTAGTATAGTAGAAGGGTACAATGAGCAGTTCTTC. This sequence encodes CASSIVEGYNEQFF. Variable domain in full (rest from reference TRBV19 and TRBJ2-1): DGGITQSPKYLFRKEGQNVTLSCEQNLNHDAMYWYRQDPGQGLRLIYYSQIVNDFQKGDIAEGYSVSREKKESFPLTVTSAQKNPTAFYLCASSIVEGYNEQFFGPGTRLTVL.

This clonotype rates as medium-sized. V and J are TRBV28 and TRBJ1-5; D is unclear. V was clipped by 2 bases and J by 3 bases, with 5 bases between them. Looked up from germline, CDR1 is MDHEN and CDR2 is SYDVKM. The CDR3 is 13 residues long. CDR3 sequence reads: CASSLPPNQPQHF. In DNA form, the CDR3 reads TGTGCCAGCAGTTTACCCCCCAATCAGCCCCAGCATTTT.

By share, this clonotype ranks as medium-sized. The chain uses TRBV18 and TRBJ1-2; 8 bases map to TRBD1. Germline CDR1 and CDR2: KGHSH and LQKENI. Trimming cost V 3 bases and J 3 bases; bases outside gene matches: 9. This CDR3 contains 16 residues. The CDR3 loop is CASSPTPGQGDYGYTF. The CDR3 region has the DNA TGTGCCAGCTCACCCACCCCAGGACAGGGCGACTATGGCTACACCTTC.

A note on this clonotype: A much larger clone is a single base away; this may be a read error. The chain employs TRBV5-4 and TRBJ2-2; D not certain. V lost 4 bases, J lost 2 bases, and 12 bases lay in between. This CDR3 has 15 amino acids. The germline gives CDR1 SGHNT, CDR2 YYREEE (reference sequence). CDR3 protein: CASSQTPSNTGELFF. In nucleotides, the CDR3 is TGTGCCAGCAGCCAAACCCCCTCAAACACCGGGGAGCTGTTTTTT.

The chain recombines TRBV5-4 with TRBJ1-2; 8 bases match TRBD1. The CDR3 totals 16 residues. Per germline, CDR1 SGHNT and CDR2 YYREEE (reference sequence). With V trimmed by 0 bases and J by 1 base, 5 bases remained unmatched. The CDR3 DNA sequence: TGTGCCAGCAGCTTGGGACAGGGGACCCTTAACTATGGCTACACCTTC. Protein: CASSLGQGTLNYGYTF.

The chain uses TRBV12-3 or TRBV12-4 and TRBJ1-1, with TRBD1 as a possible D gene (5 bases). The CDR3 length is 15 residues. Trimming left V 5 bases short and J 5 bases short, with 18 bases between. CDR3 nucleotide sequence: TGTGCCAGCAGTCCGATAGAGGAGGGGCGAACTGAAGCTTTCTTT. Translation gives CASSPIEEGRTEAFF.

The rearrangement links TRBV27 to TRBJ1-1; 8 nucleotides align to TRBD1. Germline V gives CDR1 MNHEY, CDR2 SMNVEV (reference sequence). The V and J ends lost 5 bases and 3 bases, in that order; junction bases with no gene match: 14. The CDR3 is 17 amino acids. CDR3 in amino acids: CASSPTQGASMDTEAFF. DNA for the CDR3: TGTGCCAGCAGTCCCACCCAGGGGGCGAGTATGGACACTGAAGCTTTCTTT.

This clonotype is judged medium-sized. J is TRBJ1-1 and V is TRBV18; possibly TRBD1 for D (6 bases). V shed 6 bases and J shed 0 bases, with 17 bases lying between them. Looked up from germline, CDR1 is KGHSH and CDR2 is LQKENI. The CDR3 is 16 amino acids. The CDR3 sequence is CASSPGVAGVNTEAFF. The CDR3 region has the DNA TGTGCCAGCTCTCCAGGGGTCGCCGGTGTGAACACTGAAGCTTTCTTT.

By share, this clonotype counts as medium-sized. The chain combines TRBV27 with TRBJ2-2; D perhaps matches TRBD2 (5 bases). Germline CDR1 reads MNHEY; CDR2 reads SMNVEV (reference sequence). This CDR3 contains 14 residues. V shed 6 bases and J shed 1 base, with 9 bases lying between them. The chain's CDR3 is CASRRGRNTGELFF. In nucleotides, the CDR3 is TGTGCCAGCAGACGAGGGCGGAACACCGGGGAGCTGTTTTTT.

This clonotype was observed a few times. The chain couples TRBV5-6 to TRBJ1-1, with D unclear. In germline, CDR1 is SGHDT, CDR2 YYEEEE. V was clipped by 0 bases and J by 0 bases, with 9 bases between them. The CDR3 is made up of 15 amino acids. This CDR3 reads CASSLDPVLNTEAFF. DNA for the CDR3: TGTGCCAGCAGCTTGGATCCGGTTTTGAACACTGAAGCTTTCTTT.

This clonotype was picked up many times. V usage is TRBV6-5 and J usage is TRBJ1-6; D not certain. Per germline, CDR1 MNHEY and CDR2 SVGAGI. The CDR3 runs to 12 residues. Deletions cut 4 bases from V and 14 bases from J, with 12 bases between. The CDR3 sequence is CASSSNRRALHF. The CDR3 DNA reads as TGTGCCAGCAGTTCCAATCGAAGGGCCCTCCACTTT.

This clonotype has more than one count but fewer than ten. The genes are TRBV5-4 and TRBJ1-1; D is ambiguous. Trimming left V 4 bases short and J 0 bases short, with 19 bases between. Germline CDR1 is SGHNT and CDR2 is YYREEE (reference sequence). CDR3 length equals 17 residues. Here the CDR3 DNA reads TGTGCCAGCAGCCGCCCCCTGGTTGGAGGGATGAACACTGAAGCTTTCTTT. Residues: CASSRPLVGGMNTEAFF.

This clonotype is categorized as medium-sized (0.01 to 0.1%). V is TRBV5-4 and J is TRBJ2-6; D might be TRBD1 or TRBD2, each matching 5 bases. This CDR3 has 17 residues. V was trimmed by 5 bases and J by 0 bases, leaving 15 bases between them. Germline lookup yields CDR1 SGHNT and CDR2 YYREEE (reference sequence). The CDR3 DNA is TGTGCCAGCAGGGAAGGGACGGCTCTCTCTGGGGCCAACGTCCTGACTTTC. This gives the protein CASREGTALSGANVLTF.

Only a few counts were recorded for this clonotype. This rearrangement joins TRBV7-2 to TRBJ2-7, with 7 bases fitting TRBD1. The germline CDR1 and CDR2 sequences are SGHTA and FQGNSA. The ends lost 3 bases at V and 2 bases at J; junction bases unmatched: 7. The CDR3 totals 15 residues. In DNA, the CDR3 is TGTGCCAGCAGCTTGGTCCGGGACAGCACCTACGAGCAGTACTTC. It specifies CASSLVRDSTYEQYF.

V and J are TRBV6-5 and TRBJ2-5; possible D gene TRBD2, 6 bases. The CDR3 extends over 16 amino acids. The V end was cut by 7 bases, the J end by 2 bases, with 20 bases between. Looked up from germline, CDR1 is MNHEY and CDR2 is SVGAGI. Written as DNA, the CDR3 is TGTGCCAGCACTTCCCTTCGCGGGGTGGCACAAGAGACCCAGTACTTC. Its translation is CASTSLRGVAQETQYF.

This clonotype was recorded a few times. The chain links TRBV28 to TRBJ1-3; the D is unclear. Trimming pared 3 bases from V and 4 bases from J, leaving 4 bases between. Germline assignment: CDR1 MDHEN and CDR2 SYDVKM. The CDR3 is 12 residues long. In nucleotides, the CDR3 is TGTGCCAGCAGTTTGGGGGGAAACACCATATATTTT. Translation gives CASSLGGNTIYF.

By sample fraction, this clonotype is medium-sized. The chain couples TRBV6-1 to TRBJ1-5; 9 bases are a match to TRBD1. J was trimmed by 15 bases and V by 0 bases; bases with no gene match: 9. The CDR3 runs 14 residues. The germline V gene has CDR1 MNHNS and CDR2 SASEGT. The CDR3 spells CASSEAGQGHNRHF. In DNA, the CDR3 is TGTGCCAGCAGTGAAGCGGGACAGGGCCATAATCGGCATTTT.

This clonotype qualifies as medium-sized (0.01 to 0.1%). The CDR3 coding sequence is TGTGCCAGCAGTTACAAGGGGGAATTTGAAAAACTGTTTTTT. This sequence encodes CASSYKGEFEKLFF. This chain connects TRBV6-5 to TRBJ1-4, with D possibly TRBD1 on 6 matching bases. With 2 bases removed from V and 7 bases from J, the gap between germline ends came to 11 bases. The CDR3 contains 14 residues. Germline CDR1 and CDR2: MNHEY and SVGAGI.

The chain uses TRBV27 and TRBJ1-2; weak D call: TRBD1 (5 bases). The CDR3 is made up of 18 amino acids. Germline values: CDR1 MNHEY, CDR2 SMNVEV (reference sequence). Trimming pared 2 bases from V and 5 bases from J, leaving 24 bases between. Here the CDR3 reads CASSLEYRTLRGGYGYTF. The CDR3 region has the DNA TGTGCCAGCAGTTTAGAATACCGGACCCTGAGGGGTGGGTATGGCTACACCTTC.

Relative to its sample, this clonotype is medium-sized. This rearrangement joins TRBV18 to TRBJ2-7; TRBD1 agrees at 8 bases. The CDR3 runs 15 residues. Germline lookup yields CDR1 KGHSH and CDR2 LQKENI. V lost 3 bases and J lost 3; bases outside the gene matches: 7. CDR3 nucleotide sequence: TGTGCCAGCTCACCGGGGACAGGATTGAACTACGAGCAGTACTTC. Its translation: CASSPGTGLNYEQYF.

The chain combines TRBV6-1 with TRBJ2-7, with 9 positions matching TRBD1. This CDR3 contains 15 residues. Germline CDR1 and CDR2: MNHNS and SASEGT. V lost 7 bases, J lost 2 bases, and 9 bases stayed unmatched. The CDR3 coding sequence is TGTGCCAGCACCCGCCGGGACAGGGATACCTACGAGCAGTACTTC. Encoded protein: CASTRRDRDTYEQYF.

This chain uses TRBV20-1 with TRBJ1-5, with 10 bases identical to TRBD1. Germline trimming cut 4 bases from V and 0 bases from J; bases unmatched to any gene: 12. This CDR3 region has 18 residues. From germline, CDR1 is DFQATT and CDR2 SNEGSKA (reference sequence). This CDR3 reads CSAKATGGLQYSNQPQHF. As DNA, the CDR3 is TGCAGTGCTAAGGCGACAGGGGGCCTACAATATAGCAATCAGCCCCAGCATTTT.

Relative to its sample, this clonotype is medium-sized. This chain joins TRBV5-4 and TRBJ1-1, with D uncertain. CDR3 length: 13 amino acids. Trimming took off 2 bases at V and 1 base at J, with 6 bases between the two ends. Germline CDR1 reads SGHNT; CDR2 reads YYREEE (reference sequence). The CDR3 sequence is CASSFGQNTEAFF. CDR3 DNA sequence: TGTGCCAGCAGCTTTGGTCAGAACACTGAAGCTTTCTTT.

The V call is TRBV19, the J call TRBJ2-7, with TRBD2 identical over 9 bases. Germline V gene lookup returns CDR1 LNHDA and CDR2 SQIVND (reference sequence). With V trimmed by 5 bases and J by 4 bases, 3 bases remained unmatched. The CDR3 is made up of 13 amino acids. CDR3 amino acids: CASSYSGGYEQYF. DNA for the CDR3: TGTGCCAGTAGTTATAGCGGGGGTTACGAGCAGTACTTC.

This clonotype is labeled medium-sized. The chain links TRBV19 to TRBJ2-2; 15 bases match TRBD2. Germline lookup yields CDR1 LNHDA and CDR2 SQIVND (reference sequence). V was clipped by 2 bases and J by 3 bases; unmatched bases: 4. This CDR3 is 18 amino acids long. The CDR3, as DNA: TGTGCCAGTAGTATAAGGGGACTAGCGGGAGGTTACACCGGGGAGCTGTTTTTT. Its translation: CASSIRGLAGGYTGELFF.

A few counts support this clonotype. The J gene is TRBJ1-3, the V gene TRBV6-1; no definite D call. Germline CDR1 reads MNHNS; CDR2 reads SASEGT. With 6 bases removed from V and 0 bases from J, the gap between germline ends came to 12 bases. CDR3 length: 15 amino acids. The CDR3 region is CASRALLSSGNTIYF. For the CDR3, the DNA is TGTGCCAGCAGAGCCCTTCTGAGCTCTGGAAACACCATATATTTT.

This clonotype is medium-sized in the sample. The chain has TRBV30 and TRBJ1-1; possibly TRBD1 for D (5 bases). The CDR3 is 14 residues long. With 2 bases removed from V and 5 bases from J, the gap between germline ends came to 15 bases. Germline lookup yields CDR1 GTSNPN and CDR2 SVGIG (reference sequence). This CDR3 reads CAWSQRGWETEAFF. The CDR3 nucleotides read TGTGCCTGGAGTCAGCGGGGGTGGGAAACTGAAGCTTTCTTT. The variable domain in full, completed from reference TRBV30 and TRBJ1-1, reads SQTIHQWPATLVQPVGSPLSLECTVEGTSNPNLYWYRQAAGRGLQLLFYSVGIGQISSEVPQNLSASRPQDRQFILSSKKLLLSDSGFYLCAWSQRGWETEAFFGQGTRLTVV.